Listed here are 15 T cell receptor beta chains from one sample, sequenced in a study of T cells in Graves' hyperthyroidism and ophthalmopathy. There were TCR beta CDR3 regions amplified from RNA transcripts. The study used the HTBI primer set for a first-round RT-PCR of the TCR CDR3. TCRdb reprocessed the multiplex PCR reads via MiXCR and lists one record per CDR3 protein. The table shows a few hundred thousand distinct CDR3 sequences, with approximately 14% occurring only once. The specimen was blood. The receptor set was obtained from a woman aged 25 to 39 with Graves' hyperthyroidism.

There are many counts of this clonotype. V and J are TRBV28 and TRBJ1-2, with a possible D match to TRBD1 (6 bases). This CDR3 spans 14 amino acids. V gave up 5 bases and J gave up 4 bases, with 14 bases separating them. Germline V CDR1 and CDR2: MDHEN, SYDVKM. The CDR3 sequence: CASSIPDSFYGYTF. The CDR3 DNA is TGTGCCAGCAGTATCCCGGACAGCTTCTATGGCTACACCTTC.

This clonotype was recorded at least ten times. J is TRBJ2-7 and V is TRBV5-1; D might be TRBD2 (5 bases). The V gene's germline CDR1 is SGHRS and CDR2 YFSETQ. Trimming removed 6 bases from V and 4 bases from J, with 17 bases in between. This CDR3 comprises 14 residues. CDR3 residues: CASKVLAGPYEQYF. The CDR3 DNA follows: TGCGCCAGCAAGGTACTCGCGGGCCCATACGAGCAGTACTTC. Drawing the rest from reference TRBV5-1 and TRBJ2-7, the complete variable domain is KAGVTQTPRYLIKTRGQQVTLSCSPISGHRSVSWYQQTPGQGLQFLFEYFSETQRNKGNFPGRFSGRQFSNSRSEMNVSTLELGDSALYLCASKVLAGPYEQYFGPGTRLTVT.

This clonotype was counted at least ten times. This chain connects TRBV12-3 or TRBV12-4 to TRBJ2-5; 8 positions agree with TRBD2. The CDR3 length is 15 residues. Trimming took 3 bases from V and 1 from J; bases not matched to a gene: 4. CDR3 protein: CASSFSGGPQETQYF. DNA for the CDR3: TGTGCCAGCAGTTTTTCGGGAGGGCCCCAAGAGACCCAGTACTTC.

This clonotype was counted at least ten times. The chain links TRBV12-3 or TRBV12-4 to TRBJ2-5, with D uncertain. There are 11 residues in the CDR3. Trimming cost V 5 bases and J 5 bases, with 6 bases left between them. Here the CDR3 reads CASSTWETQYF. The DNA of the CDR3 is TGTGCCAGCAGTACCTGGGAGACCCAGTACTTC.

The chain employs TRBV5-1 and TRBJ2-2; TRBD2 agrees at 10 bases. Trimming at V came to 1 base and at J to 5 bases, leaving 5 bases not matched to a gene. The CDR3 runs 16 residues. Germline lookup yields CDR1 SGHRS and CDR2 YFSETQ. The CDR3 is CASSLIASGSTGELFF. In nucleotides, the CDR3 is TGCGCCAGCAGCTTGATCGCTAGCGGGAGTACCGGGGAGCTGTTTTTT.

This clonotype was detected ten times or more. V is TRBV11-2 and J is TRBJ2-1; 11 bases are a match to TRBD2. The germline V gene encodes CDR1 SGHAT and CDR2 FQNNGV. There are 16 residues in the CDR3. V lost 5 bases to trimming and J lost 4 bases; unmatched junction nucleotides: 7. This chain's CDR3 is CASSQGTSGQYNEQFF. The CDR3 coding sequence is TGTGCCAGCAGCCAAGGGACTAGCGGACAATACAATGAGCAGTTCTTC.

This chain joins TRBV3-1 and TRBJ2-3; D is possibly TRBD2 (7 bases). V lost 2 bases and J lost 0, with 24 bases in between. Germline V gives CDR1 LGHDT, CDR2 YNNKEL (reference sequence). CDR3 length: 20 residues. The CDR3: CASSQTHLAEGGFSTDTQYF. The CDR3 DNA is TGTGCCAGCAGCCAAACCCATCTAGCGGAGGGGGGTTTTAGCACAGATACGCAGTATTTT.

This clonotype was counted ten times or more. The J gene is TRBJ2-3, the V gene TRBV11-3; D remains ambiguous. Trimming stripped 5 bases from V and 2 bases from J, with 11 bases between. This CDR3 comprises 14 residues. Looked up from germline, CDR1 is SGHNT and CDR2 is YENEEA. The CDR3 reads CASSPPVNTDTQYF. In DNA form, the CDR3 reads TGTGCCAGCAGCCCCCCCGTTAACACAGATACGCAGTATTTT.

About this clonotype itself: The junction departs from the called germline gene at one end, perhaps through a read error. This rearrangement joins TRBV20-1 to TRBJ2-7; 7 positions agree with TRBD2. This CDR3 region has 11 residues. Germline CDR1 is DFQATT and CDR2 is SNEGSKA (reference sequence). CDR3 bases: TGCAGTGCTCGTTTTAGCGGGCAGCAGCACTTC. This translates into CSARFSGQQHF.

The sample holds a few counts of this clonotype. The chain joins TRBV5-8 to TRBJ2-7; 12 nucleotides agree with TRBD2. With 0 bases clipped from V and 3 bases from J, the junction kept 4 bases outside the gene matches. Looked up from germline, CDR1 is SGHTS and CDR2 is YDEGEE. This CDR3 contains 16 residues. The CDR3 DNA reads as TGTGCCAGCAGCTTGGGACTAGCGGGAGCACTCTACGAGCAGTACTTC. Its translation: CASSLGLAGALYEQYF.

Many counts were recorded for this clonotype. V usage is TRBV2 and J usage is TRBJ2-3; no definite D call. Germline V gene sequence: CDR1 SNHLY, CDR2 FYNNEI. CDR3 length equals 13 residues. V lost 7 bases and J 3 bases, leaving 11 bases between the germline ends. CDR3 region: CASTKLVTDTQYF. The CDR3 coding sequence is TGTGCCAGCACCAAACTCGTGACAGATACGCAGTATTTT.

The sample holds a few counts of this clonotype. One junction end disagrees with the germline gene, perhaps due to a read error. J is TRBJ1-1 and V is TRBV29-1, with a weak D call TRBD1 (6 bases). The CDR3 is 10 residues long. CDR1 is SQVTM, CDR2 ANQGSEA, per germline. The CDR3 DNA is TGCAGCGTTGCTAGGACAGAAGTTTTCTTT. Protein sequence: CSVARTEVFF. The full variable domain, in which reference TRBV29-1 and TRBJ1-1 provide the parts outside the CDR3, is SAVISQKPSRDICQRGTSLTIQCQVDSQVTMMFWYRQQPGQSLTLIATANQGSEATYESGFVIDKFPISRPNLTFSTLTVSNMSPEDSSIYLCSVARTEVFFGQGTRLTVV.

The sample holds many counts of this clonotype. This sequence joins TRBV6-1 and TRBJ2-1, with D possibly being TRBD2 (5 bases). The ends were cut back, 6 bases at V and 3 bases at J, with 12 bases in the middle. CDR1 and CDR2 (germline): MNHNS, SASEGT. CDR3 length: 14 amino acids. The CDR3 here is CASSHRDYYNEQFF. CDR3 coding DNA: TGTGCCAGCAGCCACCGAGACTACTACAATGAGCAGTTCTTC.

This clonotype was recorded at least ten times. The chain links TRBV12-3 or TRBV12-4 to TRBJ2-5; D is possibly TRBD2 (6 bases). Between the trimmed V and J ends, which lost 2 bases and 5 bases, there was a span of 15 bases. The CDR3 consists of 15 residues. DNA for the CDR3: TGTGCCAGCAGTTTACGGGGTCGGCTAGCGGAGACCCAGTACTTC. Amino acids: CASSLRGRLAETQYF.

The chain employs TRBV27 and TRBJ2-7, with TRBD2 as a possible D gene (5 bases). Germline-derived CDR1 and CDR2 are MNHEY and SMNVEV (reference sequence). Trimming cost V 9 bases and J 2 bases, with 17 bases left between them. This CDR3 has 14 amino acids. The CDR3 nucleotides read TGTGCCAGTGCCGGCGGGCCCCGTCCCTACGAGCAGTACTTC. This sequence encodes CASAGGPRPYEQYF.